This TCR beta chain was recorded in a study of blood T cell repertoires in COVID-19. Study in general: The cDNA or gDNA used as material had been derived from T cells, B-cell-depleted T cells, or PBMCs.

The method was immunoSEQ multiplex PCR; TCRdb's version includes in-frame clones alone and lacks a portion of them. The sample lists approximately 160,000 clones, roughly 80% seen once, with approximately 2.8% in the top ten. V was pared by 3 bases and J by 0 bases, with 12 bases between. The CDR3 spans 16 residues. Germline V gene lookup returns CDR1 MNHNS and CDR2 SASEGT. The V gene is TRBV6-1, the J gene TRBJ2-1; D possibly corresponds to TRBD2 (6 bases). The sequencing input was peripheral blood. The receptor was derived from a man between 65 and 80 years old with acute or convalescent COVID-19. CDR3 nucleotides: TGTGCCAGCAGTGAGGAGGGGTTAAGCTCCTACAATGAGCAGTTCTTC. This gives the protein CASSEEGLSSYNEQFF.